The rows below give T cell receptor beta chains drawn from one sample of a study of graft-versus-host responses after intestinal transplantation. Sequencing used immunoSEQ multiplex PCR; TCRdb keeps in-frame clones, though not all of them. The sample holds some 18,000 clones, more than 80% seen once. Sequencing was performed on PBMCs, taken 357 days after transplant. The receptors originated from a human patient who received an intestinal transplant, so some T cells may come from the graft donor. CDR3s include the opening cysteine and the closing phenylalanine or tryptophan. A D gene is named only where the DNA matches it firmly. Part of the rows lack a size; the others show once, few, many or a class for expanded clones.

>TRBJ1-1|NA|NA|TRBV6-6
TGTGCCAGCAGTTACTGGACCCCCGGGAACACTGAAGCTTTCTTT
CASSYWTPGNTEAFF
>TRBJ2-5|NA|NA|TRBV5-1
TGCGCCAGCAGACGGACAGACAGTTCGGAGACCCAGTACTTC
CASRRTDSSETQYF
>TRBJ1-6|NA|NA|TRBV5-1
TGCGCCAGCAGCTTGGGACAGAGGTATAATTCACCCCTCCACTTT
CASSLGQRYNSPLHF
>TRBJ2-7|NA|NA|TRBV29-1
TGCAGCGTTGGGGTCGGCCGTTTCGAGCAGTACTTC
CSVGVGRFEQYF
>TRBJ2-3|few|TRBD2|TRBV6-4
TGTGCCAGCAGTGCCGGGACTAGCGGGGTCACAGATACGCAGTATTTT
CASSAGTSGVTDTQYF
>TRBJ2-5|NA|NA|TRBV9
TGTGCCAGCAGCCCTGTTGGAGGCAAAGAGACCCAGTACTTC
CASSPVGGKETQYF
>TRBJ2-7|NA|TRBD2|TRBV4-1
TGCGCCAGCAGCCACGCCACCGGGACTAGCCTAACTTACGAGCAGTACTTC
CASSHATGTSLTYEQYF
>TRBJ2-5|NA|TRBD2|TRBV10-3
TGTGCCATCAGTGAGACCGGCGGGGGGACCCAGTACTTC
CAISETGGGTQYF
>TRBJ2-3|NA|NA|TRBV28
TGTGCCAGCAGTTTTGCGGAGGGCCCAGATACGCAGTATTTT
CASSFAEGPDTQYF
>TRBJ2-7|NA|TRBD2|TRBV7-6
TGTGCCAGCAGCTTAGAAGGGACTAGCGGGATATACGAGCAGTACTTC
CASSLEGTSGIYEQYF
>TRBJ1-2|NA|TRBD1|TRBV2
TGTGCCAGCAGTGGACAGGGGGTCGGCTACACCTTC
CASSGQGVGYTF
>TRBJ1-1|once|NA|TRBV9
TGTGCCAGCAGCGTCGGGGTGGGGGGCAACATGAACACTGAAGCTTTCTTT
CASSVGVGGNMNTEAFF
>TRBJ1-1|NA|NA|TRBV6-5
TGTGCCAGCAGTTACTCGGCAGGGGTGGAGAACACTGAAGCTTTCTTT
CASSYSAGVENTEAFF
>TRBJ2-1|NA|NA|TRBV6-5
TGTGCCAGCAGTGACCAGCCGGGGCAAGGGGAGCAGTTCTTC
CASSDQPGQGEQFF
>TRBJ1-6|NA|TRBD1|TRBV4-1
TGCGCCAGCAGCCAAGAAGACAGGGGGAGTTCACCCCTCCACTTT
CASSQEDRGSSPLHF
>TRBJ2-2|few|TRBD2|TRBV7-3
TGTGCCAGCAGCTTTGGACCAGCGGGGGGATTGACCGGGGAGCTGTTTTTT
CASSFGPAGGLTGELFF
>TRBJ2-1|once|NA|TRBV12-2
TGTGCAAGTCGCCCAGGGACTAGCGGGGCCCCGAGCTCCTACAATGAGCAGTTCTTC
CASRPGTSGAPSSYNEQFF
>TRBJ2-3|NA|NA|TRBV10-3
TGTGCCATCAGTGAAGGGGATACGCAGTATTTT
CAISEGDTQYF
>TRBJ1-2|NA|TRBD1|TRBV5-1
TGCGCCAGCAGCTTGGTGGGACAGCCGGCCTATGGCTACACCTTC
CASSLVGQPAYGYTF
>TRBJ1-3|NA|NA|TRBV2
TGTGCCAGCATTCCCCGTCCGAGCTCTGGAAACACCATATATTTT
CASIPRPSSGNTIYF
>TRBJ2-1|NA|NA|TRBV10-1
TGCGCCAGCAGTTTTGACGGCAATGAGCAGTTCTTC
CASSFDGNEQFF
>TRBJ2-5|NA|NA|TRBV6-1
TGTGCCAGCTCCCTCGTCGGGGCAGGGACAGAGACCCAGTACTTC
CASSLVGAGTETQYF
>TRBJ2-3|once|NA|TRBV2
TGTGCCAGCAGTGAATCAGGTAGTCTCACAGATACGCAGTATTTT
CASSESGSLTDTQYF
>TRBJ2-7|NA|NA|TRBV19
TGTGCCAGTAGTGGGGGTAGGGTTTCGACCTACGAGCAGTACTTC
CASSGGRVSTYEQYF
>TRBJ2-7|few|TRBD2|TRBV5-3
TGTGCCAGCAGCTTGGACCTAGCGGCCTACGAGCAGTACTTC
CASSLDLAAYEQYF
>TRBJ2-3|NA|NA|TRBV6-1
TGTGCCAGCAGTTTACGGACTTTCACAGATACGCAGTATTTT
CASSLRTFTDTQYF
>TRBJ2-5|NA|NA|TRBV5-1
TGCGCCAGCAGCTTGGCGGGGGGCCCAGAGACCCAGTACTTC
CASSLAGGPETQYF
>TRBJ2-5|NA|TRBD2|TRBV7-2
TGTGCCAGCAGCTTGCTAGCGGGGGGCCTCCGGGCCCAGTACTTC
CASSLLAGGLRAQYF
>TRBJ1-4|NA|TRBD1|TRBV5-1
TGCGCCAGCAGCCCGGGACAGGGCCGTGAAAAACTGTTTTTT
CASSPGQGREKLFF
>TRBJ2-5|NA|NA|TRBV7-3
TGTGCCAGCAGCTTAGGTCATGGGGAGACCCAGTACTTC
CASSLGHGETQYF
>TRBJ2-7|NA|TRBD1|TRBV4-1
TGCGCCAGCAGCCAGACAGGGCCCATTGGACGGAAACCCTACGAGCAGTACTTC
CASSQTGPIGRKPYEQYF
>TRBJ2-7|NA|NA|TRBV28
TGTGCCAGCAGTTTATCGCGGGACAGACCCTACGAGCAGTACTTC
CASSLSRDRPYEQYF
>TRBJ2-5|NA|NA|TRBV29-1
TGCAGCGTTGGTGTCCATCAGGAGACCCAGTACTTC
CSVGVHQETQYF
>TRBJ2-6|NA|NA|TRBV6-1
TGTGCCAGCAGTGTGGCGGCTGAGGCCAACGTCCTGACTTTC
CASSVAAEANVLTF
>TRBJ1-2|NA|NA|TRBV11-2
TGTGCCAGCAGCTTGACCTATGGCTACACCTTC
CASSLTYGYTF
>TRBJ1-1|NA|NA|TRBV7-2
TGTGCCAGCAGCTTACGACAGGACACTGAAGCTTTCTTT
CASSLRQDTEAFF
>TRBJ2-3|few|TRBD2|TRBV7-9
TGTGCCAGCAGCCCTGGGACTAGCGGTTTTCTCACAGATACGCAGTATTTT
CASSPGTSGFLTDTQYF
>TRBJ2-6|NA|NA|TRBV6-4
TGTGCCAGCAGTGACTCACACTCTGGGGCCAACGTCCTGACTTTC
CASSDSHSGANVLTF
>TRBJ2-5|NA|TRBD2|TRBV2
TGTGCCAGCAGCGGCGGGGGGAAAGGGACCCAGTACTTC
CASSGGGKGTQYF
>TRBJ2-5|NA|NA|TRBV6-6
TGTGCCAGCAGTTTTAAGAGAGGGGTTTTGGAGACCCAGTACTTC
CASSFKRGVLETQYF
>TRBJ2-7|NA|TRBD1|TRBV6-1
TGTGCCAGCAGTGTAGGGACAGGGAGCTCCTACGAGCAGTACTTC
CASSVGTGSSYEQYF
>TRBJ1-2|NA|TRBD1|TRBV7-2
TGTGCCAGCAGCTTAAAACAGGGGAGAGTGGGCTACACCTTC
CASSLKQGRVGYTF
>TRBJ2-5|few|NA|TRBV6-5
TGTGCCAGCAGGCCCCTCCAGGGGGGTAAAGAGACCCAGTACTTC
CASRPLQGGKETQYF
>TRBJ2-5|NA|NA|TRBV7-3
TGTGCCAGCAGCTTAACGGGTCGACAGCAAGAGACCCAGTACTTC
CASSLTGRQQETQYF
>TRBJ1-3|NA|TRBD1|TRBV5-1
TGCGCCAGCAGCTACGGACAGGGTGGTGGAAACACCATATATTTT
CASSYGQGGGNTIYF
>TRBJ2-2|NA|TRBD1|TRBV28
TGTGCCAGCAGTTTCCCCGGGACAGGGCGAACCGGGGAGCTGTTTTTT
CASSFPGTGRTGELFF
>TRBJ2-7|few|NA|TRBV5-6
TGTGCCAGCAGCTTGGGAGGCTACGAGCAGTACTTC
CASSLGGYEQYF
>TRBJ1-2|NA|NA|TRBV28
TGTGCCAGCAGAAGACAGGTGGGAGGCTACACCTTC
CASRRQVGGYTF
>TRBJ1-3|NA|NA|TRBV4-1
TGCGCCAGCAGCCAAGATGAGATAGTCCAGCCTGGAAACACCATATATTTT
CASSQDEIVQPGNTIYF